Listed below are T cell receptor beta chains from one sample, sequenced in a study of T cell responses to AZD1222 COVID-19 vaccine. Data came from immunoSEQ multiplex PCR; TCRdb stores just in-frame clones and leaves some out. The table lists around 260,000 clones, 80% to 95% of them singletons, with 0.55% in the top ten. This sample comprised peripheral blood, obtained on day 0 of AZD1222 vaccination. The receptors derive from an adult in good health. CDR3s include the opening cysteine and the closing phenylalanine or tryptophan. A D gene is named only where the DNA matches it firmly. Part of the rows lack a size; the others show once, few, many or a class for expanded clones.

length	D	V	J	size	CDR3	DNA
13	-	TRBV3-1/TRBV3-2	TRBJ2-7	-	CASSQYGLYEQYF	TGTGCCAGCAGCCAGTACGGATTATACGAGCAGTACTTC
13	-	TRBV11-2	TRBJ1-2	-	CASSWSTSLGYTF	TGTGCCAGCAGCTGGAGTACAAGCCTCGGCTACACCTTC
12	-	TRBV5-5	TRBJ1-2	-	CASSSDTYGYTF	TGTGCCAGCAGTTCCGACACCTATGGCTACACCTTC
15	-	TRBV18	TRBJ1-1	-	CASSPSGTLNTEAFF	TGTGCCAGCTCACCAAGCGGGACATTGAACACTGAAGCTTTCTTT
14	TRBD1	TRBV5-1	TRBJ2-3	-	CASSPPGQGSTQYF	TGCGCCAGCAGCCCACCGGGACAGGGGAGTACGCAGTATTTT
16	TRBD1	TRBV4-1	TRBJ1-2	-	CASSQGRQGVFYGYTF	TGCGCCAGCAGCCAAGGGAGACAGGGGGTATTCTATGGCTACACCTTC
17	-	TRBV3-1/TRBV3-2	TRBJ1-2	-	CASSQDLGLAVNYGYTF	TGTGCCAGCAGCCAAGACCTCGGTTTGGCAGTTAACTATGGCTACACCTTC
13	-	TRBV19	TRBJ2-2	-	CASSSQDTGELFF	TGTGCCAGTAGTTCCCAAGACACCGGGGAGCTGTTTTTT
13	-	TRBV7-3	TRBJ2-5	-	CASSWDAEETQYF	TGTGCCAGCAGCTGGGACGCCGAAGAGACCCAGTACTTC
15	TRBD1	TRBV27	TRBJ1-5	once	CASSLNDRGHQPQHF	TGTGCCAGCAGTCTCAACGACAGGGGACATCAGCCCCAGCATTTT